This is a list of T cell receptor beta chains from one sample in a study of cytomegalovirus exposure and HLA in healthy donors. Repertoires were generated with immunoSEQ multiplex PCR, while TCRdb's copy carries only in-frame clones and drops some. The repertoire holds roughly 60,000 clones, with around 96% as singletons. The sample comprised PBMCs. These receptors all stem from a man aged 18 to 35 in good health and CMV-seronegative. Both conserved end residues are part of each CDR3. A D gene is named only where the DNA matches it firmly. Clone size is stated in some rows and not others, as once, few, many or a class when expanded.

V	D	J	size	CDR3	DNA
TRBV2	TRBD1	TRBJ2-3	-	CASTEGQGAFGADTQYF	TGTGCCAGCACTGAAGGACAGGGGGCATTTGGGGCAGATACGCAGTATTTT
TRBV23-1	-	TRBJ2-3	-	CASSQAVLADTQYF	TGCGCCAGCAGTCAAGCAGTTCTGGCAGATACGCAGTATTTT
TRBV15	TRBD2	TRBJ2-4	-	CATSLGTTNIQYF	TGTGCCACCAGCTTAGGGACTACTAACATTCAGTACTTC
TRBV25-1	-	TRBJ1-2	-	CASRGALNYGYTF	TGTGCCAGCAGGGGGGCCCTTAACTATGGCTACACCTTC
TRBV6-5	TRBD1	TRBJ2-7	-	CASSYSQGATYEQYF	TGTGCCAGCAGTTACTCCCAGGGGGCCACCTACGAGCAGTACTTC
TRBV28	-	TRBJ2-1	-	CASSPRGRYNEQFF	TGTGCCAGCAGTCCGCGAGGCCGGTACAATGAGCAGTTCTTC
TRBV4-3	TRBD1	TRBJ2-2	-	CASSSSRPGTANYWDTGELFF	TGCGCCAGCAGCTCCTCACGCCCCGGGACAGCTAACTACTGGGACACCGGGGAGCTGTTTTTT
TRBV30	-	TRBJ2-2	-	CAWSVGGTGELFF	TGTGCCTGGAGTGTAGGGGGCACCGGGGAGCTGTTTTTT
TRBV18	-	TRBJ1-2	-	CASSLTGPVPHTF	TGTGCCAGCTCACTGACAGGCCCGGTTCCGCACACCTTC
TRBV27	TRBD1	TRBJ2-3	-	CASKLGGLFTDTQYF	TGTGCCAGCAAACTAGGGGGCCTCTTCACAGATACGCAGTATTTT
TRBV7-9	TRBD2	TRBJ2-1	-	CASSLDTGGFNEQFF	TGTGCCAGCAGCTTGGACACGGGGGGATTCAATGAGCAGTTCTTC
TRBV7-9	TRBD1	TRBJ1-2	-	CASSRTGTGDGYTF	TGTGCCAGCAGCCGAACCGGGACAGGGGATGGCTACACCTTC
TRBV29-1	TRBD1	TRBJ2-1	few	CSVEDPDRGVSNEQFF	TGCAGCGTTGAAGATCCGGACAGGGGGGTAAGCAATGAGCAGTTCTTC
TRBV7-9	-	TRBJ2-5	-	CASSSGRGQETQYF	TGTGCCAGCAGCTCCGGACGGGGGCAAGAGACCCAGTACTTC
TRBV5-4	TRBD1	TRBJ2-3	once	CASSLRQGGTDTQYF	TGTGCCAGCAGCCTTAGACAGGGGGGTACAGATACGCAGTATTTT
TRBV5-1	-	TRBJ2-1	-	CASSSVTSSYNEQFF	TGCGCCAGCAGCTCCGTTACCAGCTCCTACAATGAGCAGTTCTTC
TRBV19	-	TRBJ2-3	-	CASSRAGSATDTQYF	TGTGCCAGTAGTCGGGCGGGGTCGGCCACAGATACGCAGTATTTT
TRBV5-6	-	TRBJ2-2	-	CASSLAARDRLPGELFF	TGTGCCAGCAGCTTGGCCGCGAGAGACAGACTTCCCGGGGAGCTGTTTTTT
TRBV27	TRBD1	TRBJ2-7	-	CASSKDRRSYEQYF	TGTGCCAGCAGCAAGGACAGGCGATCCTACGAGCAGTACTTC
TRBV5-1	-	TRBJ2-5	-	CASSLGPEETQYF	TGCGCCAGCAGCTTGGGGCCAGAAGAGACCCAGTACTTC
TRBV2	-	TRBJ2-7	-	CASRLGLPSEQYF	TGTGCCAGCCGCCTGGGCCTCCCCTCGGAGCAGTACTTC
TRBV9	TRBD1	TRBJ2-5	-	CASSVVGTGIETQYF	TGTGCCAGCAGCGTAGTGGGGACAGGGATTGAGACCCAGTACTTC
TRBV27	-	TRBJ1-5	-	CASSWTTGDQPQHF	TGTGCCAGCAGTTGGACAACTGGAGATCAGCCCCAGCATTTT
TRBV21-1	-	TRBJ2-1	-	CASSKPGLAGGLNEQFF	TGTGCCAGCAGCAAGCCGGGACTAGCGGGGGGACTCAATGAGCAGTTCTTC
TRBV9	TRBD2	TRBJ2-7	-	CASSGGGEGYEQYF	TGTGCCAGCAGCGGCGGGGGAGAGGGCTACGAGCAGTACTTC
TRBV15	TRBD1	TRBJ2-5	-	CATSRPGTGQATQYF	TGTGCCACCAGCAGACCCGGGACAGGACAGGCGACCCAGTACTTC
TRBV4-3	-	TRBJ2-1	-	CASSQDGLAQQFF	TGCGCCAGCAGCCAAGATGGTCTAGCGCAGCAGTTCTTC
TRBV19	TRBD1	TRBJ2-7	-	CATGTGYDEQYF	TGTGCCACTGGGACAGGGTATGACGAGCAGTACTTC
TRBV28	TRBD1	TRBJ1-2	-	CASSYTTGGGIYGYTF	TGTGCCAGCAGTTATACTACAGGGGGCGGAATCTATGGCTACACCTTC
TRBV13	-	TRBJ2-2	-	CASSLDRNTGELFF	TGTGCCAGCAGCTTGGACAGGAACACCGGGGAGCTGTTTTTT
TRBV19	TRBD1	TRBJ2-6	-	CASSMTGVLSSGANVLTF	TGTGCCAGTAGTATGACAGGGGTCCTCAGCTCTGGGGCCAACGTCCTGACTTTC
TRBV7-9	-	TRBJ2-1	-	CASSPSTGEQFF	TGTGCCAGCAGCCCTAGCACGGGTGAGCAGTTCTTC
TRBV11-2	TRBD2	TRBJ2-5	-	CASRLGLAGRETQYF	TGTGCCAGCAGGTTAGGACTAGCAGGGCGGGAGACCCAGTACTTC
TRBV28	TRBD1	TRBJ2-7	-	CASRGTAREQYF	TGTGCCAGCAGGGGGACAGCTCGCGAGCAGTACTTC
TRBV7-9	-	TRBJ1-4	-	CASSGKRQAGEKLFF	TGTGCCAGCAGCGGTAAAAGACAGGCTGGCGAAAAACTGTTTTTT
TRBV7-9	TRBD1	TRBJ2-1	-	CASSLDGQDYNEQFF	TGTGCCAGCAGCTTAGACGGACAGGACTACAATGAGCAGTTCTTC
TRBV4-2	TRBD1	TRBJ1-4	-	CASSLGQGKEKLFF	TGTGCCAGCAGCCTGGGACAGGGAAAGGAAAAACTGTTTTTT
TRBV5-1	-	TRBJ2-2	-	CASSADWTGELFF	TGCGCCAGCAGCGCGGACTGGACCGGGGAGCTGTTTTTT
TRBV19	TRBD1	TRBJ1-5	-	CASSIATGKINQPQHF	TGTGCCAGTAGTATAGCGACAGGGAAGATTAATCAGCCCCAGCATTTT
TRBV30	TRBD2	TRBJ2-3	once	CAWSSSGPTDTQYF	TGTGCCTGGAGTTCTAGCGGGCCCACAGATACGCAGTATTTT
TRBV7-4	TRBD1	TRBJ2-7	-	CASSIPSPGQLYSYEQYF	TGTGCCAGCAGCATCCCCTCACCGGGACAGTTATATTCCTACGAGCAGTACTTC
TRBV2	TRBD1	TRBJ2-2	-	CASSSTGGNTGELFF	TGTGCCAGCAGTTCGACAGGGGGGAACACCGGGGAGCTGTTTTTT
TRBV28	TRBD1	TRBJ2-7	-	CASSLPWGQVEHEQYF	TGTGCCAGCAGTCTTCCGTGGGGACAGGTAGAGCACGAGCAGTACTTC
TRBV23-1	-	TRBJ2-2	-	CASSQIKSGKLGAGELFF	TGCGCCAGCAGTCAAATAAAGTCAGGGAAGTTGGGCGCCGGGGAGCTGTTTTTT
TRBV7-2	-	TRBJ2-7	-	CASSLVGEQYF	TGTGCCAGCAGCTTAGTCGGCGAGCAGTACTTC